This T cell receptor beta chain was captured in a study of identical twins. The junction had 4 bases not matched to a gene; V was cut back by 3 bases and J by 1 base. The CDR3 runs 15 residues. The germline V gene has CDR1 MNHEY and CDR2 SVGAGI. MiXCR, run by TCRdb on the 5' RACE reads, gives a single entry per CDR3 protein. The table has 200,000 to 250,000 distinct CDR3 sequences, 6.5% seen once. This clonotype was counted a few times. These data were also reused for a study on T cells expressing NK-cell markers.

The chain has TRBV6-5 and TRBJ2-3; 7 bases are a match to TRBD2. The sequence derives from a woman younger than 35 in good health. The specimen sequenced was CD8+ T cells sorted from blood. CDR3 nucleotide sequence: TGTGCCAGCAGTTATGGCGGGGGACGCACAGATACGCAGTATTTT. This gives the protein CASSYGGGRTDTQYF.